The rows below give T cell receptor beta chains drawn from one sample of a study of cytomegalovirus exposure and HLA in healthy donors. Measured with immunoSEQ multiplex PCR; TCRdb has only the in-frame clones, and not every one. The sample lists fewer than 200,000 clones; roughly 85% were seen once. Sequenced input: PBMCs. The receptors stem from a male donor in good health and CMV-seronegative. The CDR3 runs from the conserved cysteine through the conserved F or W. Fields, in order: CDR3 protein, CDR3 DNA, V gene, clone size, D gene, J gene, CDR3 length. D genes are given only for firm matches. Clone size, where shown, is once, few, many, or a class for clones that have expanded.

CDR3aa: CASSKGTGFFEPQHF; CDR3nt: TGTGCCAGCAGCAAAGGGACAGGGTTTTTCGAGCCCCAGCATTTT; v_gene: TRBV7-9; abundance: .; d_gene: TRBD1; j_gene: TRBJ1-5; len: 15
CDR3aa: CASSIVSGRVYNEQFF; CDR3nt: TGTGCCAGTAGTATCGTGTCAGGTCGCGTTTACAATGAGCAGTTCTTC; v_gene: TRBV19; abundance: .; d_gene: .; j_gene: TRBJ2-1; len: 16
CDR3aa: CSAERQNPNTEAFF; CDR3nt: TGCAGCGCCGAAAGACAGAACCCGAACACTGAAGCTTTCTTT; v_gene: TRBV29-1; abundance: .; d_gene: .; j_gene: TRBJ1-1; len: 14
CDR3aa: CASSSGGQANTEAFF; CDR3nt: TGTGCCAGCAGTTCGGGGGGACAAGCAAACACTGAAGCTTTCTTT; v_gene: TRBV7-3; abundance: .; d_gene: .; j_gene: TRBJ1-1; len: 15
CDR3aa: CASSQDPQGAFYNEQFF; CDR3nt: TGCGCCAGCAGCCAAGACCCACAGGGGGCGTTTTACAATGAGCAGTTCTTC; v_gene: TRBV4-1; abundance: .; d_gene: TRBD1; j_gene: TRBJ2-1; len: 17
CDR3aa: CASSGPQDLEERRAFF; CDR3nt: TGCGCCAGCAGTGGACCCCAAGATCTGGAGGAGAGACGGGCTTTCTTT; v_gene: TRBV10-1; abundance: once; d_gene: .; j_gene: TRBJ1-1; len: 16
CDR3aa: CASSEDWSRYNEQFF; CDR3nt: TGTGCCAGCAGTGAAGATTGGTCGCGATACAATGAGCAGTTCTTC; v_gene: TRBV2; abundance: .; d_gene: .; j_gene: TRBJ2-1; len: 15
CDR3aa: CASSDGTGVYTEAFF; CDR3nt: TGTGCCAGCAGCGACGGGACAGGGGTATACACTGAAGCTTTCTTT; v_gene: TRBV7-3; abundance: .; d_gene: TRBD1; j_gene: TRBJ1-1; len: 15
CDR3aa: CASRGGSSGNTIYF; CDR3nt: TGTGCCAGCCGGGGGGGGAGCTCTGGAAACACCATATATTTT; v_gene: TRBV7-8; abundance: few; d_gene: .; j_gene: TRBJ1-3; len: 14
CDR3aa: CASSLAWAPSSYNSPLHF; CDR3nt: TGCGCCAGCAGCTTGGCCTGGGCCCCGAGCTCCTATAATTCACCCCTCCACTTT; v_gene: TRBV5-1; abundance: .; d_gene: .; j_gene: TRBJ1-6; len: 18
CDR3aa: CASSMVASGGYEQYF; CDR3nt: TGTGCCAGTAGTATGGTGGCTAGCGGGGGGTACGAGCAGTACTTC; v_gene: TRBV19; abundance: .; d_gene: TRBD2; j_gene: TRBJ2-7; len: 15
CDR3aa: CSSSLVEGSNQPQHF; CDR3nt: TGTTCCAGCAGCCTGGTTGAGGGTAGCAATCAGCCCCAGCATTTT; v_gene: TRBV7-9; abundance: .; d_gene: .; j_gene: TRBJ1-5; len: 15
CDR3aa: CASSSIPSGAGDNYEQYF; CDR3nt: TGTGCCAGCAGTTCGATTCCTAGTGGGGCGGGAGACAACTACGAGCAGTACTTC; v_gene: TRBV27; abundance: .; d_gene: TRBD2; j_gene: TRBJ2-7; len: 18
CDR3aa: CASSRETGRGDNEQFF; CDR3nt: TGTGCCAGCAGCCGTGAGACCGGACGGGGGGACAATGAGCAGTTCTTC; v_gene: TRBV9; abundance: few; d_gene: TRBD2; j_gene: TRBJ2-1; len: 16
CDR3aa: CASSKPPGRPAAGEGAQHF; CDR3nt: TGTGCCAGCAGCAAACCGCCCGGCCGACCTGCTGCGGGGGAGGGGGCCCAGCATTTT; v_gene: TRBV21-1; abundance: once; d_gene: .; j_gene: TRBJ1-5; len: 19
CDR3aa: CASSELVADYEQYF; CDR3nt: TGTGCCAGCAGTGAACTAGTTGCCGACTACGAGCAGTACTTC; v_gene: TRBV6-1; abundance: .; d_gene: .; j_gene: TRBJ2-7; len: 14
CDR3aa: CASSLVAANYGYTF; CDR3nt: TGTGCCAGCAGCTTGGTGGCAGCTAACTATGGCTACACCTTC; v_gene: TRBV5-6; abundance: .; d_gene: .; j_gene: TRBJ1-2; len: 14
CDR3aa: CASSPETGTLNTGELFF; CDR3nt: TGTGCCAGCAGTCCAGAGACAGGGACTCTAAACACCGGGGAGCTGTTTTTT; v_gene: TRBV28; abundance: .; d_gene: .; j_gene: TRBJ2-2; len: 17
CDR3aa: CASSKRGPAEQFF; CDR3nt: TGTGCCAGCAGCAAGCGGGGACCGGCTGAGCAGTTCTTC; v_gene: TRBV21-1; abundance: .; d_gene: .; j_gene: TRBJ2-1; len: 13
CDR3aa: CASSRGGSSYNEQFF; CDR3nt: TGTGCCAGCAGCCGGGGGGGGAGCTCCTACAATGAGCAGTTCTTC; v_gene: TRBV7-6; abundance: .; d_gene: TRBD2; j_gene: TRBJ2-1; len: 15
CDR3aa: CATGRGIPSYEQYF; CDR3nt: TGTGCCACCGGCAGGGGAATTCCCTCCTACGAGCAGTACTTC; v_gene: TRBV6-5; abundance: .; d_gene: .; j_gene: TRBJ2-7; len: 14
CDR3aa: CASSFPLGRLAGAGEKLFF; CDR3nt: TGTGCCAGCAGCTTCCCCCTGGGGCGGCTGGCAGGGGCGGGTGAAAAACTGTTTTTT; v_gene: TRBV7-8; abundance: .; d_gene: .; j_gene: TRBJ1-4; len: 19
CDR3aa: CATSRDGGVGEKLFF; CDR3nt: TGTGCCACCAGCAGAGATGGGGGGGTAGGTGAAAAACTGTTTTTT; v_gene: TRBV15; abundance: .; d_gene: .; j_gene: TRBJ1-4; len: 15
CDR3aa: CASSEYITVVAFF; CDR3nt: TGTGCCAGCAGTGAATATATAACCGTAGTAGCTTTCTTT; v_gene: TRBV6-1; abundance: .; d_gene: .; j_gene: TRBJ1-1; len: 13
CDR3aa: CASSPVSGRVRVEQFF; CDR3nt: TGTGCCAGCAGCCCAGTGAGCGGGAGGGTTCGGGTTGAGCAGTTCTTC; v_gene: TRBV7-9; abundance: .; d_gene: TRBD2; j_gene: TRBJ2-1; len: 16
CDR3aa: CASGLGTTTDTQYF; CDR3nt: TGTGCTAGTGGTTTGGGGACTACCACAGATACGCAGTATTTT; v_gene: TRBV12-5; abundance: .; d_gene: .; j_gene: TRBJ2-3; len: 14